This passage covers 16 T cell receptor beta chains from one sample sequenced in a study of cytotoxic CD8 clonotypes in ibrutinib-treated CLL. The data were produced by immunoSEQ multiplex PCR, yet TCRdb's version contains in-frame clones alone and is incomplete. Among approximately 350,000 clones, around 66% were seen once, and the ten largest hold roughly 6.8%. The material was PBMCs, obtained after 36 months of ibrutinib treatment. Every receptor here comes from a human donor with chronic lymphocytic leukemia.

The CDR3 loop reads CSVVDSQKTYEQYF. Here the CDR3 DNA reads TGCAGCGTTGTGGACAGCCAAAAGACCTACGAGCAGTACTTC. V usage is TRBV29-1 and J usage is TRBJ2-7, with a tentative D call TRBD1 (6 bases). CDR3 length equals 14 residues. Germline V gives CDR1 SQVTM, CDR2 ANQGSEA. Trimming took 4 bases from V and 2 from J, leaving 15 bases between them.

J is TRBJ1-2 and V is TRBV11-2, with a weak D call TRBD1 (5 bases). In germline, CDR1 is SGHAT, CDR2 FQNNGV. This CDR3 comprises 14 residues. V was clipped by 1 base and J by 3 bases, with 9 bases between them. The CDR3 DNA sequence: TGTGCCAGCAGCTTAGGGGGGACCTACTATGGCTACACCTTC. Its translation: CASSLGGTYYGYTF.

This chain joins TRBV13 and TRBJ1-1; D is possibly TRBD1 (6 bases). Trimming removed 0 bases from V and 4 bases from J, with 12 bases in between. Per the germline V gene, CDR1 is PRHDT and CDR2 is FYEKMQ (reference sequence). The CDR3 contains 15 residues. CDR3 nucleotide sequence: TGTGCCAGCAGCTTAGGCCACAGGGTTTCCACTGAAGCTTTCTTT. Amino acid sequence: CASSLGHRVSTEAFF.

J is TRBJ2-7 and V is TRBV21-1; TRBD2, the D gene given by the table, was not confirmed from the DNA. TRBV21-1 is classified as a pseudogene. The CDR3 has 13 residues. CDR3 residues: CASSKVFGVEQYF. The CDR3 nucleotides are TGTGCCAGCAGCAAAGTATTCGGGGTCGAGCAGTACTTC.

The chain links TRBV5-5 to TRBJ1-4; TRBD1 aligns across 7 bases. Germline trimming cut 3 bases from V and 10 bases from J; bases unmatched to any gene: 9. Germline CDR1 is SGHKS and CDR2 is YYEKEE (reference sequence). The CDR3 consists of 14 residues. The CDR3 nucleotides are TGTGCCAGCAGCTCGACAGGGAGAGTGGGAAAACTGTTTTTT. Amino acids: CASSSTGRVGKLFF.

The CDR3: CASRVKGYTQYF. CDR3 in DNA: TGTGCCAGCAGGGTTAAAGGGTATACGCAGTATTTT. The chain combines TRBV2 with TRBJ2-3, with no clear D. CDR1 SNHLY and CDR2 FYNNEI come from the germline V gene. The CDR3 runs to 12 residues. The V gene lost 6 bases and the J gene lost 7 bases, with 11 bases spanning the gap.

V usage is TRBV6-6 and J usage is TRBJ2-7; 8 nucleotides align to TRBD2. Per germline, CDR1 MNHNY and CDR2 SVGAGI (reference sequence). The CDR3 totals 16 residues. The junction had 15 bases not matched to a gene; V was cut back by 2 bases and J by 9 bases. The CDR3 DNA reads TGTGCCAGCAGTTACAGTGGACTAGCCGAACCCTGGGGGCAGTACTTC. Its translation is CASSYSGLAEPWGQYF.

V gene TRBV19 combines with J gene TRBJ1-6; 8 bases align to TRBD1. The germline gives CDR1 LNHDA, CDR2 SQIVND (reference sequence). With 4 bases clipped from V and 9 bases from J, the junction kept 11 bases outside the gene matches. This CDR3 has 16 amino acids. The CDR3 coding sequence is TGTGCCAGTAGTACATGGGACAGGTTAGATGTTTCACCCCTCCACTTT. As protein: CASSTWDRLDVSPLHF.

This clone has a handful of counts. The chain joins TRBV9 to TRBJ2-5; 12 positions match TRBD1. The CDR3 covers 17 residues. Germline V gene sequence: CDR1 SGDLS, CDR2 YYNGEE. Germline trimming cut 0 bases from V and 5 bases from J; bases unmatched to any gene: 8. CDR3 DNA sequence: TGTGCCAGCAGCGTAGGCCGGGACAGGGGGCTGTGGGAGACCCAGTACTTC. The encoded protein is CASSVGRDRGLWETQYF.

The chain has TRBV9 and TRBJ1-5; D possibly corresponds to TRBD1 (5 bases). The length of the CDR3 is 14 residues. Germline assignment: CDR1 SGDLS and CDR2 YYNGEE. V was pared by 4 bases and J by 5 bases, with 13 bases between. CDR3 in DNA: TGTGCCAGCAGCCCCCGACAGTACGATCAGCCCCAGCATTTT. Translated: CASSPRQYDQPQHF.

The V gene is TRBV6-1, the J gene TRBJ2-1; 10 bases are a match to TRBD2. The CDR3 totals 14 residues. Trimming at V came to 7 bases and at J to 4 bases, leaving 4 bases not matched to a gene. In germline, CDR1 is MNHNS, CDR2 SASEGT. CDR3: CASTLTSGYNEQFF. The DNA for the CDR3 is TGTGCCAGCACCCTGACTAGCGGGTACAATGAGCAGTTCTTC.

The chain employs TRBV27 and TRBJ1-1; perhaps TRBD1 as D (6 bases). Germline lookup yields CDR1 MNHEY and CDR2 SMNVEV (reference sequence). The CDR3 spans 15 residues. V shed 2 bases and J shed 0 bases, with 10 bases lying between them. The CDR3 coding sequence is TGTGCCAGCAGTTTAGGAGGACAGTTGAACACTGAAGCTTTCTTT. Encoded protein: CASSLGGQLNTEAFF.

The J gene is TRBJ2-2, the V gene TRBV5-1; D not certain. V dropped 0 bases and J dropped 5 bases, with 5 bases sitting between them. The CDR3 contains 13 residues. Per the germline V gene, CDR1 is SGHRS and CDR2 is YFSETQ. In DNA, the CDR3 is TGCGCCAGCAGCTTGGATTATACCGGGGAGCTGTTTTTT. As protein: CASSLDYTGELFF.

This chain links TRBV29-1 with TRBJ2-7; D might be TRBD2 (6 bases). The CDR3 totals 14 residues. Per germline, CDR1 SQVTM and CDR2 ANQGSEA. V was shortened by 4 bases and J by 3 bases, with 16 bases between the two germline ends. The CDR3 here is CSVVGGNALYEQYF. CDR3 sequence (DNA): TGCAGCGTTGTTGGCGGGAATGCCCTCTACGAGCAGTACTTC.

The chain employs TRBV7-2 and TRBJ2-7, with 9 bases aligning to TRBD1. The V gene's germline CDR1 is SGHTA and CDR2 FQGNSA. CDR3 length equals 16 residues. Trimming removed 5 bases from V and 3 bases from J; junction bases left unmatched: 11. The CDR3 bases are TGTGCCAGCAGCCCCCTCTGGACAGGGGAAAACTACGAGCAGTACTTC. Its protein product is CASSPLWTGENYEQYF.

V is TRBV19 and J is TRBJ1-1, with D uncertain. This CDR3 contains 14 residues. V was trimmed by 2 bases and J by 6 bases, leaving 13 bases between them. CDR1 and CDR2 (germline): LNHDA, SQIVND (reference sequence). Here the CDR3 reads CASSISLKGSEAFF. CDR3 nucleotides: TGTGCCAGTAGTATAAGTCTTAAGGGTTCTGAAGCTTTCTTT. The full variable domain, in which reference TRBV19 and TRBJ1-1 provide the parts outside the CDR3, is DGGITQSPKYLFRKEGQNVTLSCEQNLNHDAMYWYRQDPGQGLRLIYYSQIVNDFQKGDIAEGYSVSREKKESFPLTVTSAQKNPTAFYLCASSISLKGSEAFFGQGTRLTVV.